The clone carrying this T cell receptor beta chain has more than one count but fewer than ten. The antigen remains undetermined. This specimen belongs to a study of response to subunit inactivated influenza vaccine. Whole-study findings and limits: The authors offered the suggestion that each seasonal influenza vaccination recruits few new T cells.

V lost 1 base and J lost 1, with 7 bases in between. This CDR3 is 14 amino acids long. A single record per CDR3 protein comes from TCRdb applying MiXCR to the RT-PCR reads. The table lists 500,000 to 600,000 distinct CDR3 sequences, 16% of them singletons. The chain employs TRBV12-3 or TRBV12-4 and TRBJ1-1; no firm D call. The sample here was CD4+ T cells sorted from PBMCs, taken around 25 months after vaccination. The TCR sequence derives from a man aged 50 to 69 who received an inactivated influenza vaccine. DNA for the CDR3: TGTGCCAGCAGTTTAGGGCCGAGGAACACTGAAGCTTTCTTT. Encoded protein: CASSLGPRNTEAFF.